The entry below describes one T cell receptor (beta chain). V lost 5 bases and J 8 bases, leaving 18 bases between the germline ends. The length of the CDR3 is 14 residues. Germline V lookup: CDR1 SGHTA, CDR2 FQGNSA. These data originate in a study of control samples from healthy donors and cancer patients. Some clones are missing from TCRdb's copy, which holds only in-frame ones; the method was immunoSEQ multiplex PCR. This sample yields about 110,000 clones, of which 88% are seen a single time; around 3.5% belongs to the top ten. The chain carries TRBV7-2 and TRBJ1-2, with D tentatively TRBD1 (6 bases). The specimen was PBMCs. This sequence originates from a woman aged 60-75 years with lung cancer. The CDR3 DNA sequence: TGTGCCAGCAGCCCTGTAGACAGGCTGGAAGGCTACACCTTC. This gives the protein CASSPVDRLEGYTF.